The source of this T cell receptor (beta chain) is a study of blood T cells in healthy people across ages (dated by TCRdb to the mid-2010s). For the study in its entirety: Template switching captured roughly one uniquely barcoded TCR beta cDNA molecule per two T cells in model experiments. Using deep sequencing normalized with unique cDNA molecular identifiers, the study measured how TCR beta repertoire diversity changes with age. The donors were split into four age groups: young (average about 15 years), middle-aged (about 40), aged (about 56) and long-lived (over 75). Donors of different ages were randomly distributed across sequencing lanes to avoid experimental bias. For two donors (one aged 18 to 29 and one aged 80 or older), the study analyzed two additional independent replicas of 1 million unique cDNA reads from the same blood draw.

As for this clonotype: Its antigen has not been determined. Base-call qualities are not available, and no considerably larger clone is one nucleotide away.

CDR1 MNHNY and CDR2 SVGAGI were looked up in the germline V gene (reference sequence). V is pared back by 5 bases and J by 1 base, with 12 bases lying between the germline termini. The CDR3 holds 15 amino acids from the cysteine to the phenylalanine. Solely the CDR3 DNA is kept, with 45 bases framed from the first base. Libraries were built with 5' RACE. These reads were obtained on an Illumina HiSeq 2500. The second PCR ran for roughly 7 to 11 cycles and used a J-beta primer mix along with a sample-barcoded 5' primer. Each TCR beta cDNA molecule received a unique molecular identifier from a template-switch 5' adaptor carrying 12 random nucleotides. At least 3 million CDR3-containing paired-end reads were obtained from each sample. First-strand cDNA was synthesized from all RNA with the Mint cDNA synthesis kit, primed by a TRBC-specific oligonucleotide. Following uracil-DNA glycosylase treatment, all cDNA underwent a first 18-cycle PCR with the universal primers M1SS and BC2_uni_R. In the authors' own workflow: For normalization, 1 million high-quality reads, each with a distinct molecular identifier, were randomly selected from each sample. Instead of being binned into consensus sequences, reads with shared molecular identifiers were discarded. CDR3 identification, clonotype clustering and error correction used MiTCR with a Q25 quality threshold and the strictest error-elimination algorithm. A nonparametric unseen species model with Euler transformation was used to estimate a lower bound on total TCR beta diversity. TCRdb reran the public reads through fastp at Q25 and MiXCR, keeping productive beta chains. Each entry is one CDR3 protein sequence, shown with its most common DNA and genes. The V and J calls reflect TCRdb's pipeline rather than the authors' work. A total of around 650,000 distinct CDR3 sequences appear in this sample, about 34% of them only once. Roughly 14% of the sample rests with the top ten.

Summary of the overall study and its limitations: As age increased, observed TCR beta diversity per million T cells dropped in a roughly linear way, and a significant reduction was already evident by age 40. The percentage of naive T cells measured by flow cytometry correlated strongly with observed TCR beta diversity. Because profiling used bulk unsorted PBMCs, naive and antigen-experienced compartments could not be compared conclusively. Donor CMV infection status was unknown, potentially confounding age-related changes in expanded clonotypes. The long-lived group showed more naive CD4+ T cells, fewer expanded clones and increased TCR diversity than the aged group, suggesting age selection. Estimates of total diversity based on one million sequenced T cells were considered lower bounds and underestimates.

Donors were 39 systemically healthy Caucasian individuals from Russia aged roughly 6 to 95 years. Each donor gave ten milliliters of peripheral blood, drawn into EDTA-treated Vacutainer tubes. Ficoll-Paque density-gradient centrifugation was used to isolate PBMCs, with at least 7 million obtained per sample. Total RNA was extracted from PBMCs with Trizol reagent, with at least 5.5 micrograms obtained per sample. Naive CD45RAhigh/CD27high T cell percentages were measured by flow cytometry on a PBMC aliquot from every donor. The receptor was derived from a woman aged 80 or older in good health. Donor details come from another sample of the same person, matched by shared clones. The chain couples TRBV6-6 to TRBJ1-5; the D segment could be TRBD1, given 5 matching bases. The specimen sequenced was blood. The CDR3 corresponds to CASSDTGLSNQPQHF. The DNA is TGTGCCAGCAGTGATACAGGATTGAGCAATCAGCCCCAGCATTTT.